This TCR beta chain was sequenced for a study of T cells after yellow fever vaccination. Study-level points and caveats: At around 95% for CD4 and just over 85% for CD8, most primary-vaccination clones showed up again after the booster.

Universal primer sites and UMIs were introduced during 5'RACE template-switching synthesis of TCR cDNA. TCRdb recomputed calls from the 5' RACE reads with MiXCR, one row per CDR3 protein. The sample has about 69,000 distinct CDR3 sequences, around 6.2% seen once. There are many counts of this clonotype. The antigen is not known. V was clipped by 5 bases and J by 5 bases, with 9 bases between them. The CDR3 loop spans 12 amino acids. Germline V gene sequence: CDR1 DFQATT, CDR2 SNEGSKA (reference sequence). This sequence originates from a man aged 18 to 29 who received the YFV17D yellow fever vaccine. Sequences were derived from CD4+ T cells sorted from PBMCs, sampled roughly 15 days after the first yellow fever vaccination. This rearrangement joins TRBV20-1 to TRBJ1-4; D gene uncertain. CDR3 residues: CSALWVNEKLFF. The CDR3 nucleotides are TGCAGTGCTCTCTGGGTGAATGAAAAACTGTTTTTT.